This T cell receptor (beta chain) was profiled in a study of T-cell memory formation after mild COVID-19. Per germline, CDR1 LNHNV and CDR2 YYDKDF (reference sequence). The CDR3 is 15 amino acids. V dropped 0 bases and J dropped 3; count of bases not matched to a gene: 1. Remarks on this clonotype: Its antigen is unknown.

Constant-segment primers were used for 5'RACE, and the resulting TCR alpha and TCR beta cDNA libraries carried sample barcodes and UMIs. TCRdb ran MiXCR on the 5' RACE reads and lists one entry per CDR3 protein. The repertoire holds just under 350,000 distinct CDR3 sequences, 10% to 15% seen once, with roughly 23% in the top ten. General study findings and limits: Later expanders leaned CD4+, whereas clones that contracted between day 15 and 85 were balanced CD4/CD8.

The source is a man between 18 and 35 years old who had mild COVID-19 (a few samples of this study predate the infection). Cell type and time point are not known. The rearrangement links TRBV15 to TRBJ2-7; 11 bases are shared with TRBD1. The material sequenced was PBMCs or a T cell subset sorted from them (not recorded which). The CDR3: CATSRDGTGGYEQYF. The CDR3 coding sequence is TGTGCCACCAGCAGAGATGGGACAGGGGGCTACGAGCAGTACTTC. Full variable domain (missing parts from reference TRBV15 and TRBJ2-7): DAMVIQNPRYQVTQFGKPVTLSCSQTLNHNVMYWYQQKSSQAPKLLFHYYDKDFNNEADTPDNFQSRRPNTSFCFLDIRSPGLGDTAMYLCATSRDGTGGYEQYFGPGTRLTVT.